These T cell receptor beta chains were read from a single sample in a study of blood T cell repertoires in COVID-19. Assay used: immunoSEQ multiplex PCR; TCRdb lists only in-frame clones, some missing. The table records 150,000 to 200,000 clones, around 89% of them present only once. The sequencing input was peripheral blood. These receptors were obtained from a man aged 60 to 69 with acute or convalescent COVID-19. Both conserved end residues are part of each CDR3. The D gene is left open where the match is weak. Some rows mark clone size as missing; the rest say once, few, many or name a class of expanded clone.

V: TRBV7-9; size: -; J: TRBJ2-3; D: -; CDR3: CASSSADTQYF; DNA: TGTGCCAGCAGTAGCGCAGATACGCAGTATTTT
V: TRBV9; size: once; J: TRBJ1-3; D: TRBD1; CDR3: CASSELPGQGLAGNTIYF; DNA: TGTGCCAGCAGCGAGCTCCCGGGACAGGGTTTAGCTGGAAACACCATATATTTT
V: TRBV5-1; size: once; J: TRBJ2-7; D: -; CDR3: CASSLQGSSYEQYF; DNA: TGCGCCAGCAGCTTGCAGGGGAGCTCCTACGAGCAGTACTTC
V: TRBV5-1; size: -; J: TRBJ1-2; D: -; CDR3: CASSGRENYGYTF; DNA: TGCGCCAGCAGTGGGCGGGAAAACTATGGCTACACCTTC
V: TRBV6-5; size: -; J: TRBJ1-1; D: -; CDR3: CASRQIPNTEAFF; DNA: TGTGCCAGCAGACAAATTCCGAACACTGAAGCTTTCTTT
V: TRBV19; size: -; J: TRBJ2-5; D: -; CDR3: CASSMTEGTQYF; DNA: TGTGCCAGTAGTATGACAGAAGGGACCCAGTACTTC
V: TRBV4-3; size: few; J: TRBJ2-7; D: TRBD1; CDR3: CASSQWRQGAYEQYF; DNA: TGCGCCAGCAGCCAGTGGAGACAGGGGGCCTACGAGCAGTACTTC
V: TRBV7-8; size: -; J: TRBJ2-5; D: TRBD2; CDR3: CAIGTSGSFQETQYF; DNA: TGTGCCATCGGGACTAGCGGGAGTTTTCAAGAGACCCAGTACTTC
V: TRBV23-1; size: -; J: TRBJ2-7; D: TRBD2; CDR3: CASSQTDTLPGLAYIYEQYF; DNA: TGCGCCAGCAGTCAAACGGACACTCTACCGGGACTAGCATACATCTACGAGCAGTACTTC
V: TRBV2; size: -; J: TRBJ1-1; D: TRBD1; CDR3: CASRRQGVTEAFF; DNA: TGTGCCAGCAGAAGACAGGGGGTAACTGAAGCTTTCTTT
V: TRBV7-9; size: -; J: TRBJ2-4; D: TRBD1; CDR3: CASSLAGGQGRKNIQYF; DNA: TGTGCCAGCAGCTTAGCTGGGGGACAGGGGCGCAAAAACATTCAGTACTTC
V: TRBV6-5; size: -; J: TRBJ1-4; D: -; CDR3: CASRPPGVASEKLFF; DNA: TGTGCCAGCAGGCCGCCAGGGGTTGCCTCGGAAAAACTGTTTTTT
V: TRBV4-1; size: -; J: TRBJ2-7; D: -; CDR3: CASSQDLEEGRTYEQYF; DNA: TGCGCCAGCAGCCAAGATCTTGAGGAGGGGAGAACCTACGAGCAGTACTTC
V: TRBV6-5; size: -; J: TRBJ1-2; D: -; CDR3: CASSTVPYTLF; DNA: TGTGCCAGCAGTACAGTTCCCTACACCCTCTTC
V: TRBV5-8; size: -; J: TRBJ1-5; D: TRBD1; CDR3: CASSSTGTGRSNQPQHF; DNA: TGTGCCAGCAGCTCAACCGGGACAGGGCGAAGCAATCAGCCCCAGCATTTT
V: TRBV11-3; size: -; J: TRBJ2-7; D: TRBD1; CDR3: CASTPGQGYEQYF; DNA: TGTGCCAGCACCCCCGGACAGGGGTACGAGCAGTACTTC
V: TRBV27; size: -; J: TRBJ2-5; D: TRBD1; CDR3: CASSPDRGGETQYF; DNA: TGTGCCAGCAGCCCGGACAGGGGAGGGGAGACCCAGTACTTC
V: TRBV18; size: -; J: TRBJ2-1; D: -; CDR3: CASSPQLNNNEQFF; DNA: TGTGCCAGCTCACCGCAACTAAATAACAATGAGCAGTTCTTC
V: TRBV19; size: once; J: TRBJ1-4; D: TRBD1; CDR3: CASSTDRNNEKLFF; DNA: TGTGCCAGTAGTACGGACAGGAATAATGAAAAACTGTTTTTT
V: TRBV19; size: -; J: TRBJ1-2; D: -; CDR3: CASTKRRQNFDGYTF; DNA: TGTGCCAGTACAAAAAGGAGACAGAACTTTGATGGCTACACCTTC
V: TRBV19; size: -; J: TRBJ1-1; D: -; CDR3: CASRFRGAGTEAFF; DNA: TGTGCCAGTAGGTTTCGGGGGGCGGGGACTGAAGCTTTCTTT
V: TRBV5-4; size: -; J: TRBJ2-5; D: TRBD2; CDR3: CASSSTSGQETQYF; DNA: TGTGCCAGCAGCTCGACTAGCGGACAAGAGACCCAGTACTTC
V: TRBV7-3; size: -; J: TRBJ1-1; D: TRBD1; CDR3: CASAGTGGAKAFF; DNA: TGTGCCAGCGCCGGGACAGGGGGCGCGAAGGCTTTCTTT
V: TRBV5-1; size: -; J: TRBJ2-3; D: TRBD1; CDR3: CASSRNGQGPDTQYF; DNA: TGCGCCAGCAGCAGAAACGGACAGGGCCCAGATACGCAGTATTTT
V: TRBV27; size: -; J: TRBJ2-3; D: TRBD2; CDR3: CASRPLAGGPGGTDTQYF; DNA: TGTGCCAGCAGACCTTTAGCGGGAGGGCCTGGGGGCACAGATACGCAGTATTTT
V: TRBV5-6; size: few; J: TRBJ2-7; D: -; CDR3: CASSLVPNEQYF; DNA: TGTGCCAGCAGCTTGGTTCCTAACGAGCAGTACTTC
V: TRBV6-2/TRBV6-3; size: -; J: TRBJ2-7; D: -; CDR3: CASSHGGEAYEQYF; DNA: TGTGCCAGCAGCCACGGTGGGGAGGCCTACGAGCAGTACTTC
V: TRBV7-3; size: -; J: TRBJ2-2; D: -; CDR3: CASRLATDGELFF; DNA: TGTGCCAGCAGACTAGCTACGGACGGGGAGCTGTTTTTT
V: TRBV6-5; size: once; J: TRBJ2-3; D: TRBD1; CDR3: CASGDRGTDTQYF; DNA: TGTGCCAGCGGGGACAGGGGAACAGATACGCAGTATTTT
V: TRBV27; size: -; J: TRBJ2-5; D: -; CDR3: CASGQTERSALDQYF; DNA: TGTGCCAGCGGTCAGACAGAACGATCCGCTCTGGACCAGTACTTC
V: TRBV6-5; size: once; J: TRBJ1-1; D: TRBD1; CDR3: CASSLTGVHTEAFF; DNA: TGTGCCAGCAGTTTGACAGGGGTTCACACTGAAGCTTTCTTT
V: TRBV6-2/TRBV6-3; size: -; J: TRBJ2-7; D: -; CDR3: CASSYGLASLSYEQYF; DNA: TGTGCCAGCAGTTACGGGTTGGCTAGCCTATCCTACGAGCAGTACTTC
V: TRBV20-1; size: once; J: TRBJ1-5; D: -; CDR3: CSASEGRDQPQHF; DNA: TGCAGTGCTAGTGAGGGGAGGGATCAGCCCCAGCATTTT
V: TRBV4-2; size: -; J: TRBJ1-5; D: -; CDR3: CASSQDRQPQHF; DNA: TGTGCCAGCAGCCAAGACCGTCAGCCCCAGCATTTT
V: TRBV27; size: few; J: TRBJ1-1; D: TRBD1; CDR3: CASSPGTGNTEAFF; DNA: TGTGCCAGCAGTCCCGGGACAGGGAACACTGAAGCTTTCTTT
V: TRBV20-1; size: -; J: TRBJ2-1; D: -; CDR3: CSASQNEQFF; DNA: TGCAGTGCTTCCCAGAATGAGCAGTTCTTC
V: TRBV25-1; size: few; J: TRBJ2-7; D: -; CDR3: CASSAPYEQYF; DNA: TGTGCCAGCAGTGCTCCCTACGAGCAGTACTTC
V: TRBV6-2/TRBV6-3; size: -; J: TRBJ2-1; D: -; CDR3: CASSLGERVLYNEQFF; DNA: TGTGCCAGCAGTTTAGGCGAGCGGGTCCTCTACAATGAGCAGTTCTTC
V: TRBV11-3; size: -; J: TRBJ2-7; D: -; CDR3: CASSFHSSYEQYF; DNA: TGTGCCAGCAGCTTTCACAGCTCCTACGAGCAGTACTTC
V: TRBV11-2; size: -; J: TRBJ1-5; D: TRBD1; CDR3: CASSRTGGRGNQPQHF; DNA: TGTGCCAGCAGCCGGACAGGGGGACGGGGCAATCAGCCCCAGCATTTT
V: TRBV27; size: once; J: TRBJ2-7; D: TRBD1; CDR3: CASSPGGGEQYF; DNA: TGTGCCAGCAGCCCAGGGGGCGGCGAGCAGTACTTC
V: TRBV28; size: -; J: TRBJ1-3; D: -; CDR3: CASTLPGPSSGNTIYF; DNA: TGTGCCAGCACCCTCCCAGGGCCTTCCTCTGGAAACACCATATATTTT
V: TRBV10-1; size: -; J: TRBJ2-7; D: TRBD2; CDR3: CASASGTSGYEQYF; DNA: TGCGCCAGCGCATCCGGGACTAGCGGGTACGAGCAGTACTTC
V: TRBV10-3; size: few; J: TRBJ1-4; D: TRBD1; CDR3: CAIRDIGTGGLFF; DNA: TGTGCCATCAGAGATATAGGGACAGGGGGACTGTTTTTT
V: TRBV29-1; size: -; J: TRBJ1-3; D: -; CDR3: CSVVGGTGNTIYF; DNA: TGCAGCGTTGTGGGGGGAACTGGAAACACCATATATTTT